The 32 T cell receptor beta chains in this list originate from one sample, sequenced in a study of T cell responses to AZD1222 COVID-19 vaccine (dated by TCRdb to about 2021). Library preparation was by the immunoSEQ multiplex PCR assay. Sourced from immuneACCESS, this table was stored by TCRdb with only in-frame sequences that have V and J called. A share of the clones is absent; for the studies checked, an unresolved V gene accounts for under half, and the remainder has no known explanation. Present in this sample are about 140,000 clones, 85% to 95% of which were seen just once. More than 0.8% of the sample is in the top ten clones. This specimen's time point label, per the study, means: baseline before first vaccination. This specimen's treatment or condition label, interpreted: meningococcal conjugate vaccine given as trial control. The specimen comprised peripheral blood, sampled on day 0 of MenACWY control vaccination. The receptors were gathered from an adult in good health.

V usage is TRBV5-1 and J usage is TRBJ2-6, with 8 bases that match TRBD1. The CDR3 has 18 residues. CDR1 and CDR2 (germline): SGHRS, YFSETQ. The trim removed 4 bases at V and 0 bases at J, leaving 9 bases unmatched. For the CDR3, the DNA is TGCGCCAGCAGCGTACAGGGGGTGTCCTCCTCTGGGGCCAACGTCCTGACTTTC. Its translation is CASSVQGVSSSGANVLTF.

The V and J genes are TRBV19 and TRBJ1-6, with unresolved D. CDR1 and CDR2 (germline): LNHDA, SQIVND (reference sequence). This CDR3 has 15 residues. With 1 base removed from V and 5 bases from J, the gap between germline ends came to 9 bases. The CDR3 region is CASSIGAEHNSPLHF. As DNA, the CDR3 is TGTGCCAGTAGTATAGGGGCGGAACATAATTCACCCCTCCACTTT.

On this clone itself: Germline and junction disagree at one end, which may indicate a read error. V and J are TRBV5-1 and TRBJ2-3; a weak D match, TRBD1 (6 bases). CDR1 is SGHRS and CDR2 is YFSETQ in the germline V gene. The CDR3 runs to 16 residues. CDR3 loop: CASSLEGGLGTDMQYF. CDR3 bases: TGCGCCAGCAGCTTGGAAGGGGGTTTGGGCACAGATATGCAGTATTTT.

This clone is a singleton in its sample. The chain is built from TRBV28 and TRBJ2-5; D gene ambiguous. V lost 6 bases and J 5 bases, leaving 10 bases between the germline ends. In germline, CDR1 is MDHEN, CDR2 SYDVKM. This CDR3 contains 12 residues. CDR3 sequence reads: CASSAAGETQYF. For the CDR3, the DNA is TGTGCCAGCAGCGCGGCTGGGGAGACCCAGTACTTC.

The J gene is TRBJ2-6, the V gene TRBV3-1 (or the pseudogene TRBV3-2); tentative D call: TRBD1 (5 bases). Germline CDR1 LGHDT, CDR2 YNNKEL (reference sequence). V lost 0 bases to trimming and J lost 4 bases, with 10 bases between them. There are 16 residues in the CDR3. The CDR3 loop reads CASSQDREAGANVLTF. CDR3 coding DNA: TGTGCCAGCAGCCAAGACAGGGAAGCGGGGGCCAACGTCCTGACTTTC.

The V and J genes are TRBV3-1 (or the pseudogene TRBV3-2) and TRBJ1-6; 9 bases align to TRBD1. The germline gives CDR1 LGHDT, CDR2 YNNKEL (reference sequence). The J segment lost 10 bases and the V segment lost 0 bases, leaving 10 bases of the junction unmatched. This CDR3 is built from 17 residues. The CDR3 is CASSQERGQGFGSPLHF. The CDR3 DNA follows: TGTGCCAGCAGCCAAGAACGCGGACAGGGGTTCGGATCACCCCTCCACTTT.

The rearrangement joins TRBV28 to TRBJ1-1; weak D call: TRBD1 (5 bases). The ends were cut back, 6 bases at V and 4 bases at J, with 18 bases in the middle. CDR3 length: 15 amino acids. Germline assignment: CDR1 MDHEN and CDR2 SYDVKM. CDR3 nucleotide sequence: TGTGCCAGCAGGCCGGGTAACAGAGGGGCCACTGAAGCTTTCTTT. Amino acid sequence: CASRPGNRGATEAFF.

This chain joins TRBV15 and TRBJ2-1; weak D call: TRBD2 (5 bases). The CDR3 consists of 13 residues. In germline, CDR1 is LNHNV, CDR2 YYDKDF (reference sequence). Deletions cut 1 base from V and 6 bases from J, with 7 bases between. CDR3 loop: CATSRGGPNEQFF. In DNA form, the CDR3 reads TGTGCCACCAGCAGAGGAGGGCCCAATGAGCAGTTCTTC.

This chain links TRBV5-1 with TRBJ2-3, with D tentatively TRBD2 (5 bases). The CDR3 sequence is 16 residues long. The germline gives CDR1 SGHRS, CDR2 YFSETQ. Trimming took off 6 bases at V and 3 bases at J, with 20 bases between the two ends. The DNA for the CDR3 is TGCGCCAGCACCCACACCGGGAAGGGAAGGACAGATACGCAGTATTTT. Protein: CASTHTGKGRTDTQYF.

The chain links TRBV18 to TRBJ2-1; either TRBD1 or TRBD2 may supply D (5 bases each). The CDR3 is 14 residues long. Germline-derived CDR1 and CDR2 are KGHSH and LQKENI. V was clipped by 6 bases and J by 6 bases, with 15 bases between them. CDR3 amino acids: CASSGSVGGNEQFF. The CDR3 bases are TGTGCCAGCTCCGGGTCCGTTGGGGGCAATGAGCAGTTCTTC.

This clone was seen once. This chain uses TRBV29-1 with TRBJ1-1, with D perhaps matching TRBD1 (5 bases). The germline CDR1 and CDR2 sequences are SQVTM and ANQGSEA. The CDR3 contains 13 residues. Between the trimmed V and J ends, which lost 4 bases and 3 bases, there was a span of 12 bases. The CDR3, as DNA: TGCAGCGTTGTCTTCATAGGGGACACTGAAGCTTTCTTT. Translation gives CSVVFIGDTEAFF.

The chain employs TRBV27 and TRBJ2-4; 7 bases map to TRBD2. The CDR3 runs to 13 residues. V shed 2 bases and J 9 bases; nucleotides not matched to a gene: 4. The germline gives CDR1 MNHEY, CDR2 SMNVEV (reference sequence). This CDR3 is CASSLRGVGIQYF. The CDR3 DNA sequence: TGTGCCAGCAGTTTACGGGGGGTGGGCATTCAGTACTTC.

This chain joins TRBV10-3 and TRBJ1-3, with D tentatively TRBD1 (6 bases). With 10 bases removed from V and 3 bases from J, the gap between germline ends came to 16 bases. Germline V gene sequence: CDR1 ENHRY, CDR2 SYGVKD. The CDR3 is 14 amino acids. DNA of the CDR3: TGTGCCACCGGTACGGGGGCGGGTGGAAACACCATATATTTT. Encoded protein: CATGTGAGGNTIYF.

The chain carries TRBV19 and TRBJ2-7; D perhaps matches TRBD2 (6 bases). The CDR3 has 15 amino acids. The V end lost 1 base, the J end lost 3 bases, and 13 bases lay between the germline ends. Germline V CDR1 and CDR2: LNHDA, SQIVND (reference sequence). DNA of the CDR3: TGTGCCAGTAGTATAGGAGGCGGGAACGGCTACGAGCAGTACTTC. Its protein is CASSIGGGNGYEQYF. Full variable domain (rest looked up from reference TRBV19 and TRBJ2-7): DGGITQSPKYLFRKEGQNVTLSCEQNLNHDAMYWYRQDPGQGLRLIYYSQIVNDFQKGDIAEGYSVSREKKESFPLTVTSAQKNPTAFYLCASSIGGGNGYEQYFGPGTRLTVT.

The DNA for the CDR3 is TGTGCCAGCAGCCCATACGGACAGGGGAATTCACCCCTCCACTTT. As protein: CASSPYGQGNSPLHF. The chain links TRBV9 to TRBJ1-6, with 9 bases identical to TRBD1. The ends lost 4 bases at V and 7 bases at J; junction bases unmatched: 6. Per the germline V gene, CDR1 is SGDLS and CDR2 is YYNGEE. The CDR3 covers 15 residues.

The V and J genes are TRBV27 and TRBJ1-6; possible D gene TRBD1, 5 bases. In germline, CDR1 is MNHEY, CDR2 SMNVEV (reference sequence). The CDR3 spans 14 residues. V dropped 2 bases and J dropped 9 bases, with 11 bases sitting between them. The CDR3 DNA sequence: TGTGCCAGCAGTTTAGGAGGGGTGGGTTCACCCCTCCACTTT. This codes for CASSLGGVGSPLHF.

The V and J genes are TRBV5-1 and TRBJ1-2, with D possibly matching TRBD1 (5 bases). CDR1 SGHRS and CDR2 YFSETQ come from the germline V gene. The CDR3 covers 12 residues. The ends were cut back, 2 bases at V and 11 bases at J, with 13 bases in the middle. CDR3 in amino acids: CASSFDPTDYTF. Here the CDR3 DNA reads TGCGCCAGCAGCTTCGACCCGACAGATTACACCTTC.

Comments on this clone: This CDR3 is also generated by other DNA sequences in the sample. The chain combines TRBV2 with TRBJ1-2; D is perhaps TRBD1 (5 bases). The CDR3 contains 14 residues. In germline, CDR1 is SNHLY, CDR2 FYNNEI. The V end was cut by 1 base, the J end by 4 bases, with 10 bases between. DNA for the CDR3: TGTGCCAGCAGTGAAGGGGACTGGGGCTATGGCTACACCTTC. Its protein is CASSEGDWGYGYTF.

This chain connects TRBV4-1 to TRBJ1-4; D ambiguous. The CDR3 loop spans 14 amino acids. Per the germline V gene, CDR1 is MGHRA and CDR2 is YSYEKL. V dropped 3 bases and J dropped 7 bases, with 12 bases sitting between them. The CDR3 region has the DNA TGCGCCAGCAGCCAGGGGTCCCCGGGTGAAAAACTGTTTTTT. Its translation: CASSQGSPGEKLFF.

V and J are TRBV14 and TRBJ2-1; either TRBD1 or TRBD2 may supply D (5 bases each). The CDR3 is 16 amino acids. Germline-derived CDR1 and CDR2 are SGHDN and FVKESK. V lost 4 bases to trimming and J lost 2 bases, with 15 bases between them. The CDR3 loop is CASSPNGAGPYNEQFF. CDR3 coding DNA: TGTGCCAGCAGCCCGAACGGGGCGGGCCCCTACAATGAGCAGTTCTTC.

The rearrangement links TRBV28 to TRBJ2-7; the D call may be TRBD1 or TRBD2 (5 bases each). Germline CDR1 and CDR2: MDHEN and SYDVKM. The CDR3 length is 14 residues. V lost 7 bases, J lost 3 bases, and 16 bases lay in between. CDR3 protein: CASTHGGKSYEQYF. The CDR3, as DNA: TGTGCCAGCACCCATGGGGGAAAAAGCTACGAGCAGTACTTC. The whole variable domain, filled in from reference TRBV28 and TRBJ2-7, reads DVKVTQSSRYLVKRTGEKVFLECVQDMDHENMFWYRQDPGLGLRLIYFSYDVKMKEKGDIPEGYSVSREKKERFSLILESASTNQTSMYLCASTHGGKSYEQYFGPGTRLTVT.

The chain has TRBV6-2 or TRBV6-3 and TRBJ2-2; 7 bases agree with TRBD1. The CDR3 length is 15 residues. V lost 2 bases to trimming and J lost 6 bases; unmatched junction nucleotides: 6. The V gene's germline CDR1 is MNHEY and CDR2 SVGEGT. The CDR3 DNA is TGTGCCAGCAGTTACGAAGACAGGGACGCCGGGGAGCTGTTTTTT. Translation gives CASSYEDRDAGELFF.

The V and J genes are TRBV7-6 and TRBJ1-6, with 7 bases that match TRBD1. J lost 9 bases, V lost 5 bases, and 10 bases had no gene match. CDR3 length: 15 residues. Germline V gene sequence: CDR1 SGHVS, CDR2 FNYEAQ. The CDR3 sequence is CASSRRQGSSSPLHF. CDR3 nucleotide sequence: TGTGCCAGCAGCAGACGACAGGGTTCAAGTTCACCCCTCCACTTT.

The CDR3 region has the DNA TGTGCCAGCAGCCCAGGTCCGGGAAAACGGGATTCTTTCTTT. Its translation: CASSPGPGKRDSFF. The rearrangement uses TRBV11-2 and TRBJ1-1; D not resolved. This CDR3 is 14 amino acids long. Germline V gene data show CDR1 as SGHAT and CDR2 as FQNNGV. With 5 bases removed from V and 12 bases from J, the gap between germline ends came to 22 bases.

This sequence joins TRBV10-1 and TRBJ1-5; D gene ambiguous. There are 12 residues in the CDR3. Germline V CDR1 and CDR2: WNHNN, SYGVQD (reference sequence). V was cut by 6 bases and J by 4 bases, with 7 bases left in between. The CDR3 coding sequence is TGCGCCAGCAGCATATCTAATCAGCCCCAGCATTTT. Translated: CASSISNQPQHF.

The chain joins TRBV24-1 to TRBJ2-3; either TRBD1 or TRBD2 may supply D (5 bases each). The CDR3 has 15 residues. Germline lookup yields CDR1 KGHDR and CDR2 SFDVKD. The ends were cut back, 9 bases at V and 4 bases at J, with 19 bases in the middle. The chain's CDR3 is CATGRGQGRSDTQYF. The CDR3 DNA reads TGTGCCACCGGACGGGGTCAGGGTCGGTCAGATACGCAGTATTTT.

The V and J genes are TRBV2 and TRBJ1-1; TRBD1 matches at 8 bases. J gave up 4 bases and V 5 bases, and 9 bases lay outside the gene matches. The CDR3 runs 15 residues. Germline V gene sequence: CDR1 SNHLY, CDR2 FYNNEI. The CDR3 DNA reads as TGTGCCAGCAGTTGGGCTGGACAGGGCGGCACTGAAGCTTTCTTT. It specifies CASSWAGQGGTEAFF.

This clone has just one count. The rearrangement joins TRBV4-1 to TRBJ1-5; no firm D call. The CDR3 contains 18 residues. V was trimmed by 1 base and J by 2 bases, leaving 18 bases between them. Looked up from germline, CDR1 is MGHRA and CDR2 is YSYEKL. The CDR3 loop is CASSQVPGDARGNQPQHF. The CDR3 DNA reads TGCGCCAGCAGCCAAGTTCCAGGAGACGCCCGCGGCAATCAGCCCCAGCATTTT.

The chain employs TRBV20-1 and TRBJ2-7; D possibly matches TRBD1 or TRBD2 (6 bases each). The CDR3 is 14 amino acids. The V gene's germline CDR1 is DFQATT and CDR2 SNEGSKA (reference sequence). Trimming pared 3 bases from V and 5 bases from J, leaving 17 bases between. The CDR3, as DNA: TGCAGTGCTAGTGACAGGCGGGGCCAGAACGAGCAGTACTTC. Translating gives CSASDRRGQNEQYF.

The chain recombines TRBV30 with TRBJ1-5; D may be TRBD1 (6 bases). CDR1 and CDR2 from the germline V gene are GTSNPN and SVGIG (reference sequence). V lost 5 bases to trimming and J lost 4 bases, with 9 bases between them. This CDR3 comprises 12 residues. The CDR3 sequence is CAWGQSNQPQHF. The CDR3 DNA follows: TGTGCCTGGGGACAGTCTAATCAGCCCCAGCATTTT. The complete variable domain, with remaining parts taken from reference TRBV30 and TRBJ1-5, reads SQTIHQWPATLVQPVGSPLSLECTVEGTSNPNLYWYRQAAGRGLQLLFYSVGIGQISSEVPQNLSASRPQDRQFILSSKKLLLSDSGFYLCAWGQSNQPQHFGDGTRLSIL.

This clone has a handful of counts. The chain combines TRBV29-1 with TRBJ2-7, with D possibly TRBD1 on 5 matching bases. V was cut by 6 bases and J by 5 bases, with 17 bases left in between. Per germline, CDR1 SQVTM and CDR2 ANQGSEA. CDR3 length equals 13 residues. The CDR3 DNA follows: TGCAGCGTCAGAGACAGTGTGAGGCACGAGCAGTACTTC. This gives the protein CSVRDSVRHEQYF.

The J gene is TRBJ1-5, the V gene TRBV20-1, with D unresolved. Germline lookup yields CDR1 DFQATT and CDR2 SNEGSKA (reference sequence). The germline V and J ends were trimmed by 6 bases and 1 base, with 22 bases remaining between them. This CDR3 spans 17 amino acids. CDR3 bases: TGCAGTGCCAGTTCTTACGCCAGGTTCCGGAGCAATCAGCCCCAGCATTTT. Residues: CSASSYARFRSNQPQHF.